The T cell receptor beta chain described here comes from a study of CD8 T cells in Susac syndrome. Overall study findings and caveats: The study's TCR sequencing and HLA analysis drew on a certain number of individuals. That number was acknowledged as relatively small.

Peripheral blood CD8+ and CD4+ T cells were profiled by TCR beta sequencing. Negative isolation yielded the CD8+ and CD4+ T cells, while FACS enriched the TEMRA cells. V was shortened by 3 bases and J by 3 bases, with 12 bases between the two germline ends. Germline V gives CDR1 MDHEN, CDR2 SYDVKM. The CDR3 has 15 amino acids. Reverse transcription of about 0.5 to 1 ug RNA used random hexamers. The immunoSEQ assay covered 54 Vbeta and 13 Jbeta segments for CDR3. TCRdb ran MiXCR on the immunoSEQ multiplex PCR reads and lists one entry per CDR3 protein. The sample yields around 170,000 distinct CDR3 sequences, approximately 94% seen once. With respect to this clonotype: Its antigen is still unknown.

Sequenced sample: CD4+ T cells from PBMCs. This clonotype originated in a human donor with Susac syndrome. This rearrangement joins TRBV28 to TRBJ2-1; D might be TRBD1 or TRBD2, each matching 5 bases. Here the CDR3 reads CASSLYGTLYNEQFF. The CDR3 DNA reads TGTGCCAGCAGTTTGTACGGGACCCTCTACAATGAGCAGTTCTTC.